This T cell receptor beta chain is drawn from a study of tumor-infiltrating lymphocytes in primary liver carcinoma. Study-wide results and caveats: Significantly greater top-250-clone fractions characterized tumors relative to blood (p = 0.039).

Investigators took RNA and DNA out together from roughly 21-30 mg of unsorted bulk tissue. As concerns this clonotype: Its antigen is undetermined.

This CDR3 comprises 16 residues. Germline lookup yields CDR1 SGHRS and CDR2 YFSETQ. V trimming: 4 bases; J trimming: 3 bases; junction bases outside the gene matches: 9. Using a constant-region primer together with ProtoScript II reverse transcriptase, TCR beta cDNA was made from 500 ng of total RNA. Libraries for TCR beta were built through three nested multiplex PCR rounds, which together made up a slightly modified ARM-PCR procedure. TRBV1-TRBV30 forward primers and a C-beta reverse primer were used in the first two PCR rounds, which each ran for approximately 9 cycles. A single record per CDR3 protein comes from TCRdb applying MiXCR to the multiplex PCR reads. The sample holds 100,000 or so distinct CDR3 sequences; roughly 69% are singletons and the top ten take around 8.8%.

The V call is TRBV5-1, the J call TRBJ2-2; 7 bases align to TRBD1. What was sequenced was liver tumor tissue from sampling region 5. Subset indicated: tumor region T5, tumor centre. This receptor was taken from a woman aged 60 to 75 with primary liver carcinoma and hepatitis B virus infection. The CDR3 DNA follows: TGCGCCAGCAGCCTGGGGGAGACAGGGTACACCGGGGAGCTGTTTTTT. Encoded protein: CASSLGETGYTGELFF.